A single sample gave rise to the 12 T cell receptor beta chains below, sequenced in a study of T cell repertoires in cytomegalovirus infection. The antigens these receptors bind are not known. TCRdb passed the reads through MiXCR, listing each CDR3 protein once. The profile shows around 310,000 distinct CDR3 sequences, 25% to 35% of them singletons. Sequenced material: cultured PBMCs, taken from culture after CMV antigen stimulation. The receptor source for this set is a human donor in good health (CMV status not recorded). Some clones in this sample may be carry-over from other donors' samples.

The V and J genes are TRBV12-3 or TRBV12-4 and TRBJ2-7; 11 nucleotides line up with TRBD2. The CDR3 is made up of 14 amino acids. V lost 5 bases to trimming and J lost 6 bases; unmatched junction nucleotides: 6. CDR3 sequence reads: CASSPSGRTGEQYF. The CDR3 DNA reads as TGTGCCAGCAGTCCTAGCGGGAGGACGGGCGAGCAGTACTTC.

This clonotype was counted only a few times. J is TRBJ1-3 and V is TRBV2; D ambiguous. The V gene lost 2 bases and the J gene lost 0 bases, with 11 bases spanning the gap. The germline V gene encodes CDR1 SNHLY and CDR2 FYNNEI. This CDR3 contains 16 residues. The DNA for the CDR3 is TGTGCCAGCAGTGAATGGACCCCGAGCTCTGGAAACACCATATATTTT. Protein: CASSEWTPSSGNTIYF.

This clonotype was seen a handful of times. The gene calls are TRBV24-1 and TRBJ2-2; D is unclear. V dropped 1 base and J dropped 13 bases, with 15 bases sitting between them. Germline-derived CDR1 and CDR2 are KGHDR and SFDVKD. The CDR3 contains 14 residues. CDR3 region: CATSDFNGPPGLFF. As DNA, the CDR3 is TGTGCCACCAGTGATTTCAACGGGCCGCCAGGGCTGTTTTTT.

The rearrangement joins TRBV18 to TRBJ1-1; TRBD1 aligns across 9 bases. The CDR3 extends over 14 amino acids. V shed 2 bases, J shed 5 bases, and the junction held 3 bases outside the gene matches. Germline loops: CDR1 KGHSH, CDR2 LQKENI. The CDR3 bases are TGTGCCAGCTCACCAATACAGGGGGCTACTGAAGCTTTCTTT. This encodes CASSPIQGATEAFF.

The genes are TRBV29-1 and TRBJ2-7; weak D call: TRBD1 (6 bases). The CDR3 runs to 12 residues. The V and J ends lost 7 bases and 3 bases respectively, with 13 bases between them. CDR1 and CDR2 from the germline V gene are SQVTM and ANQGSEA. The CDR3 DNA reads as TGCAGCGCTCTTTCAGGGGTCTACGAGCAGTACTTC. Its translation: CSALSGVYEQYF.

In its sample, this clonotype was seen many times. In DNA form, the CDR3 reads TGTGCCAGCAGCTCTCCCTTAGTATTCACAGATACGCAGTATTTT. Protein: CASSSPLVFTDTQYF. V usage is TRBV6-1 and J usage is TRBJ2-3; D is ambiguous. CDR3 length: 15 amino acids. Per the germline V gene, CDR1 is MNHNS and CDR2 is SASEGT. The V end lost 6 bases, the J end lost 2 bases, and 15 bases lay between the germline ends.

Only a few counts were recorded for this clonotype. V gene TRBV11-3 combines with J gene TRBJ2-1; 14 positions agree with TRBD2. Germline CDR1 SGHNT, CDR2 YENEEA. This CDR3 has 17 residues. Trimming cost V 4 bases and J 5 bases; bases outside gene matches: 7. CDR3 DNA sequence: TGTGCCAGCAGCTCCCGACTAGCGGGAGGGAAGGACAATGAGCAGTTCTTC. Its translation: CASSSRLAGGKDNEQFF.

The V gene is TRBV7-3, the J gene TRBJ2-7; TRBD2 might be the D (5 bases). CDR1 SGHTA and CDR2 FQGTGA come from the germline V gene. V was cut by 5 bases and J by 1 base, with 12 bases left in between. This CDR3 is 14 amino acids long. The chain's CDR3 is CASSPHPGSYEQYF. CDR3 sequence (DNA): TGTGCCAGCAGCCCCCACCCGGGGTCCTACGAGCAGTACTTC.

DNA for the CDR3: TGTGCCTGGAGCGCTACAGGGCTCCAAGAGACCCAGTACTTC. Its protein product is CAWSATGLQETQYF. The genes are TRBV30 and TRBJ2-5; tentative D call: TRBD1 (6 bases). Germline V lookup: CDR1 GTSNPN, CDR2 SVGIG (reference sequence). CDR3 length equals 14 residues. V was cut by 3 bases and J by 1 base, with 12 bases left in between.

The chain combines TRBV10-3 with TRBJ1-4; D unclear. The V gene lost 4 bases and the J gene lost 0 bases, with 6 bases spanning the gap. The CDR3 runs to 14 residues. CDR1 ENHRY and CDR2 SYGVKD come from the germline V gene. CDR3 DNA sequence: TGTGCCATCAGTGCGAAATCAACTAATGAAAAACTGTTTTTT. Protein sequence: CAISAKSTNEKLFF.

This CDR3 is CAISGGQDTEAFF. DNA for the CDR3: TGTGCCATCAGTGGTGGACAGGACACTGAAGCTTTCTTT. The J gene is TRBJ1-1, the V gene TRBV10-3, with 7 bases that match TRBD1. V shed 4 bases and J 3 bases; nucleotides not matched to a gene: 2. Germline values: CDR1 ENHRY, CDR2 SYGVKD. This CDR3 region has 13 residues.

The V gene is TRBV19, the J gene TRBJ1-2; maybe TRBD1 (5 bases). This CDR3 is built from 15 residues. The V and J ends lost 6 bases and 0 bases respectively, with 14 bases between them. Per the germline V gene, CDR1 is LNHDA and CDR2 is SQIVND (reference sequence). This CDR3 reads CASSPLGRPNYGYTF. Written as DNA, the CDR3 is TGTGCCAGTAGCCCACTGGGACGGCCTAACTATGGCTACACCTTC.